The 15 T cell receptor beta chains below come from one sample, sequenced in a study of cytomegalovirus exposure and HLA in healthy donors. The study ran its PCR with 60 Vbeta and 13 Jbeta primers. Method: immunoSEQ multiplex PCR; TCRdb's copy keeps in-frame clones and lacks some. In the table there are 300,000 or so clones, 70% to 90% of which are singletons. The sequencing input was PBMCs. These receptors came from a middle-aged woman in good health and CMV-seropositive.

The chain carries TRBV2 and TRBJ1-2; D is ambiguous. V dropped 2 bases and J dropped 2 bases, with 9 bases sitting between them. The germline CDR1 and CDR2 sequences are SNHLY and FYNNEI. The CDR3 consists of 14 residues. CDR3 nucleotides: TGTGCCAGCAGTGAAAGGCGACACAACTATGGCTACACCTTC. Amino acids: CASSERRHNYGYTF.

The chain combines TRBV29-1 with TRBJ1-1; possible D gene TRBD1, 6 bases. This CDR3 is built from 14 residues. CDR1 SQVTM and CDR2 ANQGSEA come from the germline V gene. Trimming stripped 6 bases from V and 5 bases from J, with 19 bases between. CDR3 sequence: CSVSNRGKGTEAFF. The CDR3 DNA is TGCAGCGTCTCCAATAGGGGGAAGGGTACTGAAGCTTTCTTT. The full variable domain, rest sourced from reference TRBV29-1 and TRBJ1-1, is SAVISQKPSRDICQRGTSLTIQCQVDSQVTMMFWYRQQPGQSLTLIATANQGSEATYESGFVIDKFPISRPNLTFSTLTVSNMSPEDSSIYLCSVSNRGKGTEAFFGQGTRLTVV.

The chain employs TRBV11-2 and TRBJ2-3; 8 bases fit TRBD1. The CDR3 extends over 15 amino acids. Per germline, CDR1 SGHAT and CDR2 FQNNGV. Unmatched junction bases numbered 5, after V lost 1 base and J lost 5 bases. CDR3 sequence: CASSLGQGIKDTQYF. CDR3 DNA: TGTGCCAGCAGCTTAGGACAGGGGATAAAAGATACGCAGTATTTT.

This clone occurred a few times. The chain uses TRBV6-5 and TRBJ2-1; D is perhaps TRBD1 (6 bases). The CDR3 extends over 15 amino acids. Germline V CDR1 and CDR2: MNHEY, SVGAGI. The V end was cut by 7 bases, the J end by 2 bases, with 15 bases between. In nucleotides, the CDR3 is TGTGCCAGCACTAAATCCGGACAGACCTACAATGAGCAGTTCTTC. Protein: CASTKSGQTYNEQFF.

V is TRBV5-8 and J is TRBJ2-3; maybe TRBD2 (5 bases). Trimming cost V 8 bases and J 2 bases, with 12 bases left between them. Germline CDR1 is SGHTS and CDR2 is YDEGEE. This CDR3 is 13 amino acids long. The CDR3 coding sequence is TGTGCCAGTTTCTGGGAGTACACAGATACGCAGTATTTT. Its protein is CASFWEYTDTQYF.

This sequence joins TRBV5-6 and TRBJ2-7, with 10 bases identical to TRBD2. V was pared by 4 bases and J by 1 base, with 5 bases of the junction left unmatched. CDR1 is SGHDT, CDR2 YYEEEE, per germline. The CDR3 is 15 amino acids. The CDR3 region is CASSVGLAESYEQYF. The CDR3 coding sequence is TGTGCCAGCAGCGTCGGACTAGCGGAATCCTACGAGCAGTACTTC.

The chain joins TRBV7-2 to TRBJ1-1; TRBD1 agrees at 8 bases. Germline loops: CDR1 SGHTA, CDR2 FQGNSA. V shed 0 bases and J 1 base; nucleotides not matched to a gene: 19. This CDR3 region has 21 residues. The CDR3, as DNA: TGTGCCAGCAGCTTAGCGGGAGTTCGGGCAGGGGGCGGGCGGTCGAACACTGAAGCTTTCTTT. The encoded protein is CASSLAGVRAGGGRSNTEAFF.

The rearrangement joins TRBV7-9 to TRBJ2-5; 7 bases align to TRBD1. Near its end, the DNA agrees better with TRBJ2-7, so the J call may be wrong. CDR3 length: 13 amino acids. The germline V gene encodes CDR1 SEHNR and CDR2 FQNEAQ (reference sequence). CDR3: CASSPDRVYEQYF. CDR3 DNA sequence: TGTGCCAGCAGCCCCGACAGGGTCTACGAGCAGTACTTC.

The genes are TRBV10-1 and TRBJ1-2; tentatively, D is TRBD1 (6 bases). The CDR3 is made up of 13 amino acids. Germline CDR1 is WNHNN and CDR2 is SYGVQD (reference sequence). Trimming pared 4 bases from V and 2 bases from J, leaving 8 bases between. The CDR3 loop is CASSADRNYGYTF. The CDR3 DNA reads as TGCGCCAGCAGTGCCGACAGGAACTATGGCTACACCTTC.

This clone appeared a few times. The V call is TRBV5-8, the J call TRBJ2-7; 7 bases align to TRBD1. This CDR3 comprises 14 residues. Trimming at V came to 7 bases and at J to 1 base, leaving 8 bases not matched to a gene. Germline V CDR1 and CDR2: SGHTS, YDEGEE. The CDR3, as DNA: TGTGCCAGCTCACCTCGGGGACAGTCCTACGAGCAGTACTTC. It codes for CASSPRGQSYEQYF.

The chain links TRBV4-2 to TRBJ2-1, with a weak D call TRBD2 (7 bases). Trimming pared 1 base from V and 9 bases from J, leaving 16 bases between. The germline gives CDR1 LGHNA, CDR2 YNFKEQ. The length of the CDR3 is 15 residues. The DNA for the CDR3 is TGTGCCAGCAGCCAAGGGTCGGGGGGCGAGACTGAGCAGTTCTTC. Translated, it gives CASSQGSGGETEQFF.

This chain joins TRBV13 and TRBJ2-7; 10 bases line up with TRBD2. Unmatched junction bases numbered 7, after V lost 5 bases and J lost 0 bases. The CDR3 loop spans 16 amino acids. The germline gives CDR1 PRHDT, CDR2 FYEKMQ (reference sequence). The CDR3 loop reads CASSRAGGKSSYEQYF. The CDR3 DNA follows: TGTGCCAGCAGCCGAGCGGGAGGGAAGAGCTCCTACGAGCAGTACTTC.

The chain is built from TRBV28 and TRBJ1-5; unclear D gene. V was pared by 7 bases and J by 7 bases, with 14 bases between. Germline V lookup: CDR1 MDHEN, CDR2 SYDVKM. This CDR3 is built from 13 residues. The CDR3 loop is CASKIDLGQPQHF. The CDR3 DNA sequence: TGTGCCAGCAAGATCGACCTCGGGCAGCCCCAGCATTTT.

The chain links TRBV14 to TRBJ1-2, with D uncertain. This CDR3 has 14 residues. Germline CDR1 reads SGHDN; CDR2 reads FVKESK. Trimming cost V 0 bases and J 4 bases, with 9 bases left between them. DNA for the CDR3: TGTGCCAGCAGCCAAGACGGACTAACCTATGGCTACACCTTC. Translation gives CASSQDGLTYGYTF.

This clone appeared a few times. CDR3 region: CASSLGPSGAIEQFF. In DNA, the CDR3 is TGTGCCAGCAGCTTAGGCCCTAGTGGGGCAATCGAGCAGTTCTTC. The rearrangement uses TRBV11-2 and TRBJ2-1; tentatively, D is TRBD1 (5 bases). The CDR3 extends over 15 amino acids. Per germline, CDR1 SGHAT and CDR2 FQNNGV. Trimming cost V 1 base and J 10 bases, with 17 bases left between them. Based on the CDR3 plus reference TRBV11-2 and TRBJ2-1, the full variable domain is EAGVAQSPRYKIIEKRQSVAFWCNPISGHATLYWYQQILGQGPKLLIQFQNNGVVDDSQLPKDRFSAERLKGVDSTLKIQPAKLEDSAVYLCASSLGPSGAIEQFFGPGTRLTVL.